The 13 T cell receptor beta chains given below trace back to one sample, sequenced in a study of T cell responses to AZD1222 COVID-19 vaccine. Clones were read by immunoSEQ multiplex PCR, and TCRdb kept only the in-frame ones, dropping some. The sample holds tens of thousands of clones, around 85% seen once. Here the sequenced sample was peripheral blood, taken 28 days after the second AZD1222 dose. These receptors came from an adult who received the AZD1222 COVID-19 vaccine.

The rearrangement joins TRBV27 to TRBJ2-7; TRBD1 agrees at 9 bases. Germline CDR1 and CDR2: MNHEY and SMNVEV (reference sequence). This CDR3 has 12 amino acids. Losses at the gene ends were 6 bases for V and 4 bases for J; bases not matched to a gene: 1. The DNA of the CDR3 is TGTGCCAGCAGGACAGGGGGGTACGAGCAGTACTTC. This sequence encodes CASRTGGYEQYF.

The J gene is TRBJ2-5, the V gene TRBV29-1; 12 bases map to TRBD2. The J segment lost 2 bases and the V segment lost 4 bases, leaving 8 bases of the junction unmatched. This CDR3 contains 16 residues. Germline V gene sequence: CDR1 SQVTM, CDR2 ANQGSEA. The CDR3 sequence: CSVVLAGGALQETQYF. In DNA form, the CDR3 reads TGCAGCGTTGTGCTAGCGGGAGGGGCCCTACAAGAGACCCAGTACTTC.

J is TRBJ1-2 and V is TRBV28; maybe TRBD1 (6 bases). CDR3 length equals 15 residues. Trimming pared 4 bases from V and 0 bases from J, leaving 12 bases between. CDR1 MDHEN and CDR2 SYDVKM come from the germline V gene. The CDR3 region is CASSSRTATNYGYTF. Here the CDR3 DNA reads TGTGCCAGCAGTTCTCGGACAGCTACTAACTATGGCTACACCTTC.

The V gene is TRBV9, the J gene TRBJ2-7; 10 bases match TRBD2. Trimming took 0 bases from V and 2 from J; bases not matched to a gene: 5. The CDR3 is 16 residues long. Germline V CDR1 and CDR2: SGDLS, YYNGEE. CDR3 in DNA: TGTGCCAGCAGCGTAGCTAGCCTAGCGGGAGCCTACGAGCAGTACTTC. Translating gives CASSVASLAGAYEQYF.

This rearrangement joins TRBV19 to TRBJ2-5; D may be TRBD1 (6 bases). Per germline, CDR1 LNHDA and CDR2 SQIVND (reference sequence). The CDR3 contains 15 residues. The germline V and J ends were trimmed by 1 base and 9 bases, with 18 bases remaining between them. CDR3 nucleotides: TGTGCCAGTAGTATAGTGTTTCTAGCCCCAGGGGCCCAGTACTTC. This sequence encodes CASSIVFLAPGAQYF.

The chain joins TRBV6-6 to TRBJ2-1, with 9 bases lining up with TRBD1. CDR1 and CDR2 (germline): MNHNY, SVGAGI (reference sequence). J lost 4 bases, V lost 6 bases, and 16 bases had no gene match. The CDR3 covers 18 residues. This CDR3 is CASRRSQMDRGKYNEQFF. DNA for the CDR3: TGTGCCAGCAGGCGAAGCCAAATGGACAGGGGCAAATACAATGAGCAGTTCTTC.

CDR3 DNA sequence: TGTGCCAGCAGCTCCGGTCTGAGCACAGATACGCAGTATTTT. As protein: CASSSGLSTDTQYF. V gene TRBV7-9 combines with J gene TRBJ2-3; D not resolved. The length of the CDR3 is 14 residues. Trimming took off 4 bases at V and 0 bases at J, with 8 bases between the two ends. The germline gives CDR1 SEHNR, CDR2 FQNEAQ (reference sequence).

The table lists this clone with a count of one. Here the CDR3 reads CASSRQGGETQYF. The DNA for the CDR3 is TGTGCCAGCAGCAGACAGGGAGGAGAGACCCAGTACTTC. V is TRBV7-6 and J is TRBJ2-5; possible D gene TRBD1, 7 bases. Germline V gives CDR1 SGHVS, CDR2 FNYEAQ. CDR3 size: 13 residues. V lost 5 bases to trimming and J lost 4 bases, with 11 bases between them.

The chain carries TRBV28 and TRBJ2-7, with TRBD1 matching over 7 bases. The CDR3 has 14 amino acids. Looked up from germline, CDR1 is MDHEN and CDR2 is SYDVKM. V shed 6 bases and J 2 bases; nucleotides not matched to a gene: 7. CDR3 DNA sequence: TGTGCCAGCAGGGACCTGGGACAGACCTACGAGCAGTACTTC. Its protein is CASRDLGQTYEQYF.

This clone has a single count. V and J are TRBV27 and TRBJ2-1; TRBD2 aligns across 9 bases. V was pared by 6 bases and J by 2 bases, with 8 bases of the junction left unmatched. Germline V gene data show CDR1 as MNHEY and CDR2 as SMNVEV (reference sequence). The CDR3 is 16 residues long. CDR3 residues: CASSRLAAPTYNEQFF. In DNA, the CDR3 is TGTGCCAGCAGCCGACTAGCGGCTCCTACCTACAATGAGCAGTTCTTC.

This clone was observed a handful of times. The chain employs TRBV9 and TRBJ1-3; tentative D call: TRBD1 (6 bases). Germline V gene data show CDR1 as SGDLS and CDR2 as YYNGEE. V gave up 3 bases and J gave up 5 bases, with 24 bases separating them. This CDR3 comprises 18 residues. The CDR3 region is CASSAATTRGQPRNTIYF. In DNA, the CDR3 is TGTGCCAGCAGCGCAGCCACGACCAGGGGCCAGCCTAGAAACACCATATATTTT.

The chain couples TRBV7-9 to TRBJ1-2; possible D gene TRBD1, 5 bases. This CDR3 spans 15 amino acids. V gave up 3 bases and J gave up 7 bases, with 18 bases separating them. Germline V gene data show CDR1 as SEHNR and CDR2 as FQNEAQ (reference sequence). The CDR3 DNA reads TGTGCCAGCAGCTTTCACGGGGGGGACCTTGGTGGCTACACCTTC. Encoded protein: CASSFHGGDLGGYTF.

The V gene is TRBV12-3 or TRBV12-4, the J gene TRBJ2-3; D gene unclear. The CDR3 totals 13 residues. Trimming stripped 3 bases from V and 2 bases from J, with 6 bases between. The CDR3 sequence: CASSFRVTDTQYF. DNA for the CDR3: TGTGCCAGCAGTTTTAGGGTCACAGATACGCAGTATTTT.